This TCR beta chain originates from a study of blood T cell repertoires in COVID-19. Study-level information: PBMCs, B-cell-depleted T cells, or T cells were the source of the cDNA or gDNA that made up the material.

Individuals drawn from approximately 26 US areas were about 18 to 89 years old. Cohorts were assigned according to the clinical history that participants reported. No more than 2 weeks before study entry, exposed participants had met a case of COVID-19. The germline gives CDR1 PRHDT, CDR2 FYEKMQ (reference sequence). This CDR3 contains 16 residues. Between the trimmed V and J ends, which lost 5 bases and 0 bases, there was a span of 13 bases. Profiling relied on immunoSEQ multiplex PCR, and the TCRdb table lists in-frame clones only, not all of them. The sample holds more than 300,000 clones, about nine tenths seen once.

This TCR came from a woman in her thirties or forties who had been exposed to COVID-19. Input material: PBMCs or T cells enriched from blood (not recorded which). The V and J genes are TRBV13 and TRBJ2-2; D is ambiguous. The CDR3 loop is CASSPRWSPNTGELFF. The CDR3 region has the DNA TGTGCCAGCAGCCCTAGGTGGAGCCCGAACACCGGGGAGCTGTTTTTT.